The rows below give T cell receptor beta chains drawn from one sample of a study of Graves' ophthalmopathy and Graves' hyperthyroidism. MiXCR was run by TCRdb on the multiplex PCR reads, yielding one entry per CDR3 protein. This table holds around 600,000 distinct CDR3 sequences, approximately 39% found once. The sequencing sample was made of peripheral blood. The receptors originated from an adult man with Graves' ophthalmopathy. The CDR3 runs from the conserved cysteine through the conserved F or W. D genes are given only for firm matches. Not every row has a clone size; where given, it reads once, few, many or a size class.

clone size: -
CDR3 length: 15
V gene: TRBV12-3/TRBV12-4
J gene: TRBJ1-5
D gene: TRBD1
CDR3 protein: CASSPPEGRGQPQHF
CDR3 DNA: TGTGCCAGCAGTCCGCCCGAGGGCAGGGGGCAGCCCCAGCATTTT

clone size: -
CDR3 length: 15
V gene: TRBV20-1
J gene: TRBJ2-5
D gene: TRBD1
CDR3 protein: CSARAGDRARKTQYF
CDR3 DNA: TGCAGTGCTAGAGCCGGGGACAGGGCACGAAAGACCCAGTACTTC

clone size: -
CDR3 length: 16
V gene: TRBV15
J gene: TRBJ1-6
D gene: -
CDR3 protein: CATSPQEGWYNSPLHF
CDR3 DNA: TGTGCCACCAGCCCCCAGGAAGGGTGGTACAATTCACCCCTCCACTTT

clone size: -
CDR3 length: 16
V gene: TRBV20-1
J gene: TRBJ1-5
D gene: -
CDR3 protein: CSARGGLGSGNQSRHF
CDR3 DNA: TGCAGTGCTAGAGGAGGTTTGGGGTCCGGCAATCAGTCCCGGCATTTT

clone size: few
CDR3 length: 14
V gene: TRBV5-6
J gene: TRBJ2-2
D gene: -
CDR3 protein: CASSFLWETGELFF
CDR3 DNA: TGTGCCAGCAGCTTTCTCTGGGAGACCGGGGAGCTGTTTTTT

clone size: many
CDR3 length: 15
V gene: TRBV19
J gene: TRBJ1-5
D gene: -
CDR3 protein: CASSTPNRAGQPQHF
CDR3 DNA: TGTGCCAGTAGTACGCCCAACAGGGCTGGACAGCCCCAGCATTTT

clone size: -
CDR3 length: 14
V gene: TRBV7-3
J gene: TRBJ2-7
D gene: TRBD1
CDR3 protein: CASSRTGPYNEQYF
CDR3 DNA: TGTGCCAGCAGCCGGACAGGGCCCTACAATGAGCAGTACTTC

clone size: few
CDR3 length: 15
V gene: TRBV5-5
J gene: TRBJ2-2
D gene: -
CDR3 protein: CASSFFPGSTGELFF
CDR3 DNA: TGTGCCAGCAGCTTTTTCCCAGGTTCTACCGGGGAGCTGTTTTTT

clone size: many
CDR3 length: 16
V gene: TRBV6-6
J gene: TRBJ1-1
D gene: -
CDR3 protein: CASSAEVRDPNTEAFF
CDR3 DNA: TGTGCCAGCAGCGCCGAGGTGAGGGACCCGAACACTGAAGCTTTCTTT

clone size: -
CDR3 length: 12
V gene: TRBV29-1
J gene: TRBJ1-2
D gene: -
CDR3 protein: CSVLGGGDGYTF
CDR3 DNA: TGCAGCGTTCTGGGTGGTGGCGATGGCTACACCTTC

clone size: few
CDR3 length: 12
V gene: TRBV12-3/TRBV12-4
J gene: TRBJ1-1
D gene: -
CDR3 protein: CASRWGGSEAFF
CDR3 DNA: TGTGCCAGCAGGTGGGGGGGCTCTGAAGCTTTCTTT

clone size: many
CDR3 length: 12
V gene: TRBV6-5
J gene: TRBJ1-2
D gene: -
CDR3 protein: CASSYSGGGYTF
CDR3 DNA: TGTGCCAGCAGTTACTCGGGCGGTGGCTACACCTTC

clone size: many
CDR3 length: 13
V gene: TRBV6-1
J gene: TRBJ1-6
D gene: -
CDR3 protein: CASSVVQESPLHF
CDR3 DNA: TGTGCCAGCAGTGTCGTGCAGGAGTCACCCCTCCACTTT

clone size: many
CDR3 length: 14
V gene: TRBV24-1
J gene: TRBJ1-5
D gene: -
CDR3 protein: CATSDLNSHQPQHF
CDR3 DNA: TGTGCCACCAGTGATTTGAACAGTCATCAGCCCCAGCATTTT

clone size: -
CDR3 length: 14
V gene: TRBV9
J gene: TRBJ2-1
D gene: -
CDR3 protein: CASSVTRSGDEQFF
CDR3 DNA: TGTGCCAGCAGCGTCACTCGAAGTGGGGATGAGCAGTTCTTC

clone size: many
CDR3 length: 14
V gene: TRBV24-1
J gene: TRBJ1-2
D gene: -
CDR3 protein: CATSDLMRNYGYTF
CDR3 DNA: TGTGCCACCAGTGATTTGATGCGAAACTATGGCTACACCTTC

clone size: many
CDR3 length: 13
V gene: TRBV11-2
J gene: TRBJ2-3
D gene: -
CDR3 protein: CASSGPATDTQYF
CDR3 DNA: TGTGCCAGCTCCGGCCCGGCGACAGATACGCAGTATTTT

clone size: -
CDR3 length: 14
V gene: TRBV7-9
J gene: TRBJ2-7
D gene: TRBD2
CDR3 protein: CASRQTSGRHEQYF
CDR3 DNA: TGCGCCAGCAGGCAGACTAGCGGGAGACACGAGCAGTACTTC

clone size: many
CDR3 length: 16
V gene: TRBV7-6
J gene: TRBJ2-2
D gene: -
CDR3 protein: CASSPTASGITGELFF
CDR3 DNA: TGTGCCAGCAGCCCGACCGCTTCGGGGATCACCGGGGAGCTGTTTTTT

clone size: -
CDR3 length: 15
V gene: TRBV6-1
J gene: TRBJ1-1
D gene: TRBD1
CDR3 protein: CASSGEVTGKTEAFF
CDR3 DNA: TGTGCCAGCAGTGGGGAAGTGACAGGGAAAACTGAAGCTTTCTTT

clone size: -
CDR3 length: 13
V gene: TRBV20-1
J gene: TRBJ1-1
D gene: -
CDR3 protein: CSARWAGNTEAFF
CDR3 DNA: TGCAGTGCTAGGTGGGCAGGGAACACTGAAGCTTTCTTT

clone size: many
CDR3 length: 13
V gene: TRBV29-1
J gene: TRBJ2-7
D gene: TRBD2
CDR3 protein: CSVDPSGRGEQYF
CDR3 DNA: TGCAGCGTTGATCCTAGCGGGAGGGGCGAGCAGTACTTC

clone size: many
CDR3 length: 13
V gene: TRBV24-1
J gene: TRBJ2-7
D gene: -
CDR3 protein: CATSDPSSYEQYF
CDR3 DNA: TGTGCCACCAGTGATCCTTCCTCCTACGAGCAGTACTTC

clone size: few
CDR3 length: 16
V gene: TRBV12-3/TRBV12-4
J gene: TRBJ2-2
D gene: -
CDR3 protein: CASSFGGRGRAGELFF
CDR3 DNA: TGTGCCAGCAGTTTTGGAGGCAGGGGTCGCGCCGGGGAGCTGTTTTTT

clone size: many
CDR3 length: 12
V gene: TRBV7-9
J gene: TRBJ2-7
D gene: TRBD2
CDR3 protein: CASGGGIYEQYF
CDR3 DNA: TGTGCCAGCGGGGGGGGGATCTACGAGCAGTACTTC

clone size: -
CDR3 length: 15
V gene: TRBV20-1
J gene: TRBJ2-7
D gene: -
CDR3 protein: CSASVPSRGAYEQYF
CDR3 DNA: TGCAGTGCTAGCGTCCCTAGCAGGGGGGCTTACGAGCAGTACTTC

clone size: few
CDR3 length: 16
V gene: TRBV7-2
J gene: TRBJ1-1
D gene: -
CDR3 protein: CASSGAGWGIYTEAFF
CDR3 DNA: TGTGCCAGCAGCGGGGCAGGATGGGGGATTTACACTGAAGCTTTCTTT

clone size: few
CDR3 length: 15
V gene: TRBV12-3/TRBV12-4
J gene: TRBJ1-1
D gene: -
CDR3 protein: CASSLVRGGGTEAFF
CDR3 DNA: TGTGCCAGCAGTTTAGTGCGGGGGGGAGGCACTGAAGCTTTCTTT

clone size: many
CDR3 length: 15
V gene: TRBV29-1
J gene: TRBJ2-2
D gene: TRBD2
CDR3 protein: CSAWGTSGSTGELFF
CDR3 DNA: TGCAGCGCCTGGGGGACTAGCGGGAGCACCGGGGAGCTGTTTTTT

clone size: -
CDR3 length: 16
V gene: TRBV4-1
J gene: TRBJ2-7
D gene: TRBD2
CDR3 protein: CASSQATSGRTYEQYF
CDR3 DNA: TGCGCCAGCAGCCAAGCGACTAGCGGGAGAACCTACGAGCAGTACTTC

clone size: -
CDR3 length: 12
V gene: TRBV10-3
J gene: TRBJ1-1
D gene: -
CDR3 protein: CAISSPGGYAFF
CDR3 DNA: TGTGCCATCAGTTCGCCGGGGGGGTATGCTTTCTTT

clone size: many
CDR3 length: 10
V gene: TRBV12-3/TRBV12-4
J gene: TRBJ1-5
D gene: -
CDR3 protein: CASRLQPQHF
CDR3 DNA: TGTGCCAGCAGACTACAGCCCCAGCATTTT

clone size: many
CDR3 length: 14
V gene: TRBV3-1
J gene: TRBJ2-7
D gene: -
CDR3 protein: CASSPLEGIYEQYF
CDR3 DNA: TGTGCCAGCAGCCCCCTCGAGGGGATCTACGAGCAGTACTTC

clone size: -
CDR3 length: 15
V gene: TRBV4-3
J gene: TRBJ2-2
D gene: -
CDR3 protein: CASSQVGLATGELFF
CDR3 DNA: TGCGCCAGCAGCCAAGTAGGGTTGGCGACCGGGGAGCTGTTTTTT

clone size: many
CDR3 length: 15
V gene: TRBV10-3
J gene: TRBJ2-7
D gene: -
CDR3 protein: CAISGGTGRWVEQYF
CDR3 DNA: TGTGCCATCAGCGGGGGAACAGGGAGATGGGTCGAGCAGTACTTC

clone size: -
CDR3 length: 15
V gene: TRBV2
J gene: TRBJ1-6
D gene: -
CDR3 protein: CASSEVGRGNSPLHF
CDR3 DNA: TGTGCCAGCAGTGAAGTAGGAAGAGGGAATTCACCCCTCCACTTT

clone size: few
CDR3 length: 14
V gene: TRBV6-6
J gene: TRBJ1-6
D gene: TRBD1
CDR3 protein: CASSATGRDSPLHF
CDR3 DNA: TGTGCCAGCAGTGCGACAGGGAGGGATTCACCCCTCCACTTT

clone size: -
CDR3 length: 15
V gene: TRBV12-3/TRBV12-4
J gene: TRBJ2-2
D gene: -
CDR3 protein: CASSFLHTNTGELFF
CDR3 DNA: TGTGCCAGCAGTTTTTTACATACGAACACCGGGGAGCTGTTTTTT

clone size: many
CDR3 length: 16
V gene: TRBV7-9
J gene: TRBJ2-7
D gene: TRBD1
CDR3 protein: CASSKTLTGVPYEQYF
CDR3 DNA: TGTGCCAGCTCGAAGACCCTGACAGGGGTACCCTACGAGCAGTACTTC

clone size: -
CDR3 length: 13
V gene: TRBV5-1
J gene: TRBJ1-1
D gene: -
CDR3 protein: CASRGRENTEAFF
CDR3 DNA: TGCGCCAGCAGGGGACGGGAGAACACTGAAGCTTTCTTT

clone size: -
CDR3 length: 15
V gene: TRBV7-9
J gene: TRBJ2-7
D gene: TRBD1
CDR3 protein: CASSLRDSGLYEQYF
CDR3 DNA: TGTGCCAGCAGCTTAAGGGACAGCGGTCTCTACGAGCAGTACTTC

clone size: -
CDR3 length: 15
V gene: TRBV29-1
J gene: TRBJ2-1
D gene: -
CDR3 protein: CSASRGASSYNEQFF
CDR3 DNA: TGCAGTGCTAGTCGGGGGGCCAGCTCCTACAATGAGCAGTTCTTC

clone size: many
CDR3 length: 12
V gene: TRBV7-2
J gene: TRBJ1-3
D gene: -
CDR3 protein: CASSYPGNTIYF
CDR3 DNA: TGTGCCAGCAGCTACCCCGGAAACACCATATATTTT

clone size: many
CDR3 length: 14
V gene: TRBV19
J gene: TRBJ1-1
D gene: -
CDR3 protein: CASSILGLNTEAFF
CDR3 DNA: TGTGCCAGTAGTATACTAGGTCTGAACACTGAAGCTTTCTTT

clone size: many
CDR3 length: 13
V gene: TRBV20-1
J gene: TRBJ2-7
D gene: -
CDR3 protein: CSAARDFRDEQYF
CDR3 DNA: TGCAGTGCTGCACGGGACTTTCGGGACGAGCAGTACTTC

clone size: few
CDR3 length: 15
V gene: TRBV5-5
J gene: TRBJ2-7
D gene: TRBD2
CDR3 protein: CASSLGGGLFNEQYF
CDR3 DNA: TGTGCCAGCAGCCTGGGGGGAGGGTTATTTAACGAGCAGTACTTC

clone size: many
CDR3 length: 14
V gene: TRBV2
J gene: TRBJ1-2
D gene: TRBD1
CDR3 protein: CASSEFRDSYGYTF
CDR3 DNA: TGTGCCAGCAGTGAATTTCGGGACAGCTATGGCTACACCTTC

clone size: many
CDR3 length: 14
V gene: TRBV7-9
J gene: TRBJ1-1
D gene: -
CDR3 protein: CASNRDWGNTEAFF
CDR3 DNA: TGTGCCAGCAATCGTGACTGGGGGAACACTGAAGCTTTCTTT

clone size: -
CDR3 length: 15
V gene: TRBV29-1
J gene: TRBJ2-6
D gene: -
CDR3 protein: CSSQDIGSGANVLTF
CDR3 DNA: TGCAGCAGCCAAGATATAGGGTCTGGGGCCAACGTCCTGACTTTC

clone size: many
CDR3 length: 11
V gene: TRBV29-1
J gene: TRBJ1-3
D gene: -
CDR3 protein: CSVDSANTIYF
CDR3 DNA: TGCAGCGTTGATTCGGCGAACACCATATATTTT